This T cell receptor (beta chain) was sequenced for a study of T cell responses to AZD1222 COVID-19 vaccine. Here immunoSEQ multiplex PCR was the method, and the copy in TCRdb shows in-frame clones only, minus some. This sample yields 200,000 to 250,000 clones, of which 90% to 95% are seen a single time; roughly 0.99% belongs to the top ten. General study findings and limits: Seropositive status at baseline applied to only six AZD1222 recipients. Donors were largely white British and mainly female; clonal diversity was possibly underestimated.

Details on this clone: Its antigen remains unknown.

Germline V lookup: CDR1 MNHEY, CDR2 SVGAGI. The CDR3 covers 14 residues. V gave up 7 bases and J gave up 0 bases; unmatched junction bases: 5. This TCR was sampled from an adult in good health. The sequenced sample was peripheral blood, obtained on day 0 of MenACWY control vaccination. V is TRBV6-5 and J is TRBJ2-7; 8 bases agree with TRBD1. The CDR3 loop is CASKEDRVSYEQYF. For the CDR3, the DNA is TGTGCCAGCAAAGAGGACAGGGTCTCCTACGAGCAGTACTTC.